This T cell receptor beta chain originates from a study of vaccination effects on CD4 cells after COVID-19. Study context: Either the BNT162b2 or mRNA-1273 vaccine was given to participants in two doses.

Study results and limitations: Missing from the study were early post-infection timepoints, and its convalescent patients were few. Late post-vaccination, clones induced by infection and those induced by vaccine underwent marked clonal contraction.

This CDR3 is 13 amino acids long. The germline V gene has CDR1 SNHLY and CDR2 FYNNEI. The V end was cut by 3 bases, the J end by 5 bases, with 10 bases between. This clone came up a few times. Its antigen is currently unknown. This table comes from immunoSEQ multiplex PCR, and its TCRdb copy is limited to in-frame clones, with some not included. Seen here are approximately 23,000 clones, 71% observed once, and the top ten hold around 13%. Before any sequencing was done, the ViraFEST assay used viral peptide pools to expand antigen-specific CD4+ T cells. Researchers isolated CD4+ T cells once approximately 10 days of culture had elapsed. Each vaccine recipient was nucleocapsid antibody negative and had no prior SARS-CoV-2 infection. Half the medium was replaced with IL-2 medium on days 3 and 7.

This sequence was found in a human donor who received a COVID-19 vaccine. The source material was CD4+ T cells from PBMCs cultured with HCoV-OC43 spike peptides, sampled before COVID-19 vaccination. Subset denoted: HCoV-OC43 spike overlapping peptide pool stimulation. The chain combines TRBV2 with TRBJ2-5, with D unclear. CDR3 DNA: TGTGCCAGCAGTGAGCTGGAATTGGAGACCCAGTACTTC. This gives the protein CASSELELETQYF.